This T cell receptor (beta chain) was observed in a study of CD8 T cells in Susac syndrome. The RNA input was roughly 0.5 to 1 ug, and it was reverse transcribed with random hexamers. TCRdb analysed the immunoSEQ multiplex PCR reads with MiXCR anew, one entry per CDR3 protein. This sample has some 240,000 distinct CDR3 sequences, with around 96% found just once. Sequencing targeted TCR beta in T cells from blood (CD8+ and CD4+). Notes on the study in general: The CD4+ T cell repertoires in Susac syndrome were not clonally expanded.

Germline CDR1 reads SGHNT; CDR2 reads YYREEE (reference sequence). The CDR3 length is 12 residues. A word on this clonotype: The antigen is undetermined. One end of the junction is discordant with germline, which a read error may explain.

Sequenced: CD4+ T cells from PBMCs. This chain connects TRBV5-4 to TRBJ2-2; D is unresolved. This TCR came from a human donor with Susac syndrome. In nucleotides, the CDR3 is TGTGCCAGCAGTTTGGAATCCGGGGAGCTGTTTTTT. Its translation: CASSLESGELFF.